This TCR beta chain was recovered during a study of blood T cell repertoires in COVID-19. CDR3 length: 17 residues. CDR1 is MGHRA, CDR2 YSYEKL, per germline. With 0 bases clipped from V and 2 bases from J, the junction kept 4 bases outside the gene matches. The method was immunoSEQ multiplex PCR; TCRdb's version includes in-frame clones alone and lacks a portion of them. The data contain about 320,000 clones, roughly 90% of them singletons. This clone appeared a few times. This clonotype originated in a man aged 55 to 70 who had recovered from COVID-19. The chain employs TRBV4-1 and TRBJ2-3; 11 nucleotides align to TRBD2. Sequencing used PBMCs or T cells enriched from blood (not recorded which). The chain's CDR3 is CASSQDRTSGLTDTQYF. CDR3 nucleotides: TGCGCCAGCAGCCAAGATAGGACTAGCGGGCTCACAGATACGCAGTATTTT.